The source of this T cell receptor beta chain is a study of cytomegalovirus exposure and HLA in healthy donors (TCRdb year 2017). About the study as a whole: In an earlier analysis of under 600 of the donors, 250 to 350 Gb of sequence data and 117 million unique TCR beta sequences from 180 million or so T cells were reported. Roughly 290 gigabases of sequencing data and roughly 81 million unique TCR sequences made up an early release that covered fewer than 650 HLA-typed donors. The genetic ancestry cluster associated with self-reported Caucasian donors included 81% of the approximately 410 genotyped donors. The study was designed to test whether signatures of past pathogen exposure could be identified by cataloging public T cell receptors. The study used immunosequencing to profile the T cell repertoires of approximately 640 subjects and linked those repertoires to cytomegalovirus serostatus. In addition to the first cohort of approximately 650 subjects, a separate validation cohort of 120 different subjects was used. High-throughput TCR immunosequencing, statistical association of individual TCRs with disease status, and machine learning were combined to predict cytomegalovirus infection status. A later analysis re-analyzed previously published TCR beta repertoires from about 730 donors and added high-resolution HLA genotyping to study TCR occurrence patterns. Rather than drawing on any new phenotypic data, the later analysis identified candidate immune exposures from TCR beta sequences and the way those sequences occurred across donors. To decide whether each TCR beta V gene segment behaved as functional or pseudogenic, an earlier analysis of 587 of the donors relied on high-throughput TCR beta sequencing. Alongside the repertoire data, information on donor age, sex, ethnicity and CMV serostatus was compiled. A later genetic analysis used genome-wide SNP genotypes for about 60% of the roughly 700 donors, treating that subset as a discovery cohort. Every discovery cohort repertoire had been produced on one sequencing platform. HLA typing covered class I and class II loci at four-digit resolution. The number of typed donors differed by locus: about 620-630 for A, B, C, DRB1 and DQB1; some 500 for DQA1; some 610 for DPA1; and 450 to 480 for DPB1. Roughly five DR-DQ haplotypes were handled as single units for association and clustering, since linkage in the cohort was strong. Across 300 to 400 genotyped donors of the cohort, an average of approximately 200,000 unique TCR beta nucleotide sequences per donor were sequenced, and 15% to 20% of those sequences were non-productive. The study at large found these results: Because counts were too low, about 18 rarely observed V segments, including chromosome 9 orphons, were left out of the earlier analysis of about 500 of the donors. A cluster of highly shared sequence variants was judged likely to be a technical artifact of the sequencing pipeline. In a later genetic analysis, a missense DCLRE1C variant was associated with V-gene and J-gene trimming of TCR beta chains, and the association was replicated in an independent cohort. Presence/absence analyses assumed roughly uniform sequencing depth across donors, an assumption that may not hold. A later analysis found that most CMV-associated TCR beta chains appeared HLA-restricted, with HLA associations seemingly driven largely by CMV exposure. The classifier was reported to diagnose cytomegalovirus status with high specificity and sensitivity in both the original and validation cohorts. In an earlier analysis of more than 450 of the donors, most TCR beta V segments were observed in productive rearrangements about 90% or about 30% of the time, broadly matching IMGT annotations. Some IMGT-functional V segments, including TRBV6-2 and TRBV6-3, could not be told apart with the 87-base-pair reads, so those segments were excluded. At a false discovery rate of 0.05, a later analysis linked roughly 17,000 TCR beta sequences to specific HLA alleles. Linkage disequilibrium might explain the correlated functional status among segregating V segments, but an unknown experimental factor could not be ruled out. The authors suggested that the approach could potentially be generalized to other disease states and immunological phenotypes. Because HLA typing was missing for some donors at each locus, association tests included only the typed subset. A later analysis found that HLA-associated TCR beta chains were more clonally expanded and had lower generation probabilities than equally common non-associated chains. Immune exposure information for the cohort was limited to CMV serostatus. In a later genetic analysis, fewer N-insertions in productive TCRs were reported among donors in an Asian-associated ancestry cluster than the approximately 670-donor mean. When HLA alleles, especially DR and DQ, strongly co-occurred, attributing TCR associations to individual alleles was difficult. In a later analysis, several top co-occurrence clusters were reported to appear linked to parvovirus B19, influenza, CMV and Epstein-Barr virus. A further reported finding was that TCR beta sequences accurately predicted the HLA-A and HLA-B alleles for most subjects in the first cohort. In vitro tests confirmed that three of the cytomegalovirus-associated TCR beta chains recognize cytomegalovirus antigens. While some public TCRs were present in many individuals, most TCR sequences turned up only very rarely across donors. A total of roughly 160 TCR beta chains were listed by the study as associated with cytomegalovirus. A later analysis found that TCR association rates varied across HLA loci, with DRB1 alleles showing the most associated TCRs and HLA-C alleles the fewest. The cohort was sequenced for TCR beta chains only, and without alpha or paired-chain data the features that could be detected were limited.

In total, 630 or so healthy bone marrow donors made up the cohort. At the time of sampling, all cohort members were nominally healthy, though unrecorded immune exposures were likely present. The donor was CMV seropositive and belonged to the group of 250 to 300 seropositive cohort members. A peripheral blood sample was provided by each donor, and peripheral blood mononuclear cells were used for TCR beta sequencing. Genomic DNA extraction from the blood cell samples was performed with the Qiagen DNeasy Blood Extraction Kit. The CDR3 starts with the cysteine, ends with the phenylalanine, and has 16 residues. Just CDR3 DNA is preserved here, 48 bases in frame from base 1. A distance of 17 bases separates the germline ends of V and J, which lose 4 bases and 2 bases respectively. The germline V gene (reference sequence) sets CDR1 to LNHDA and CDR2 to SQIVND. The library came from the immunoSEQ multiplex PCR assay. For the multiplex PCR, a mixture combining 60 forward primers for TCR Vbeta segments and 13 reverse primers for TCR Jbeta segments was used. A multiplex PCR assay on genomic DNA amplified the CDR3 region of rearranged TCR beta genes. The amplified TCR beta libraries were sequenced on the Illumina HiSeq System as 87-base-pair reads. The published analysis was carried out like this. A later analysis tallied some 79 million unique TCR beta chains across the 610 or so repertoires, and some 10 million of those chains were shared by two or more donors. Raw reads were error-corrected and collapsed into unique sequences by a nearest-neighbor algorithm in which closely related sequences were merged to remove PCR and sequencing errors. To assign V, D and J gene segments, CDR3 sequences were aligned to IMGT reference sequences. For a sequence to be retained, a match of at least six nucleotides was required to both a V gene segment and a J gene segment. Rearrangements were called productive when the CDR3 lacked stop codons and stayed in frame with V and J; all others were non-productive. Following IMGT convention, CDR3 was defined as the stretch from the second conserved V-encoded cysteine up to the conserved J-encoded phenylalanine. The earlier analysis of some 550 of the donors excluded any sequence lacking an unambiguous match to a single V gene segment. In an earlier analysis of approximately 590 of the donors, a V segment was called functional when productive rearrangements were above 56.7%, and segregating when the standard deviation between donors exceeded 5%. A statistical classification framework was built for diagnosing cytomegalovirus status from the catalog of TCR beta chain sequences. A later analysis assigned V and J genes by comparing TCR nucleotide sequences with IMGT/GENE-DB human TR gene sequences. The TCRdist pipeline was used in a later analysis to assign CDR3 sequences and most-parsimonious VDJ recombination scenarios. In a later analysis, every TCR beta chain was defined by the combination of its CDR3 amino acid sequence and its V-gene family, and reads without a unique V-gene family were dropped. A later analysis removed 550 to 700 highly shared, low-generation-probability nucleotide sequences to deal with suspected cross-contamination and a sequencing artifact. For each public chain, a later analysis derived a clonal expansion index from normalized ranks of inferred template counts within each repertoire. Generation probabilities in a later analysis came from a VDJ recombination model fitted to out-of-frame rearrangements, and those results were checked against IGoR. In a later analysis, TCR-TCR, TCR-HLA and TCR-CMV co-occurrence was scored with hypergeometric tests, and a repertoire-size bias correction was applied to TCR pairs. In a later analysis, false discovery rates were estimated by permuting HLA or CMV assignments 20 times. In a later analysis, co-occurring TCRs were grouped using DBSCAN, and TCRdist sequence similarity was added for clustering within HLA-allele-positive subsets. Repertoires with fewer than 30,000 or more than 120,000 public chains were left out of co-occurrence clustering, as were about 5 repertoires with anomalous nucleotide sharing. Here the immuneACCESS table is served through TCRdb, limited to in-frame sequences with V and J called. Missing clones are a known gap in these copies; in checked studies unresolved V genes cover under half, and the rest lacks a known reason. V and J calls and clone size come straight from that table; D and trimming were deduced from the DNA. This sample has 130,000 or so clones in its table, and 72% of those were observed once. In total, the top ten clones hold about 3.9% of the sample.

Concerning this clone: No antigen is known for it. No much larger clonotype is one base removed from it; base qualities were not supplied.

The chain is assembled from TRBV19 and TRBJ1-2, and perhaps TRBD1 as D gene, on 6 matching bases. Sequenced sample: PBMCs. The clonotype comes from a man between 45 and 60 years old in good health and CMV-seropositive. The nucleotide sequence reads TGTGCCAGTAGTACTTTGAGGGGGGGCGGAAACTATGGCTACACCTTC. This codes for CASSTLRGGGNYGYTF.